Listed below are T cell receptor beta chains from one sample, sequenced in a study of cytomegalovirus exposure and HLA in healthy donors. TCRdb keeps only in-frame clones here, not all; method: immunoSEQ multiplex PCR. Of 55,000 to 65,000 clones listed, 70% to 90% are singletons. The sequencing input was PBMCs. The receptors here all came from a male donor in good health and CMV-seronegative. Each CDR3 is given with its conserved first and last residue. A D gene is named only where the DNA matches it firmly. Clone size is not always given. Where it is, it says once, few, many or a class for expanded clones.

J gene,V gene,D gene,clone size,CDR3 protein,CDR3 DNA
TRBJ2-3,TRBV27,TRBD2,.,CASSGAGGDTQYF,TGTGCCAGCAGTGGGGCGGGAGGTGATACGCAGTATTTT
TRBJ2-2,TRBV29-1,.,.,CSVELRDKNTGELFF,TGCAGCGTTGAACTCCGGGACAAGAACACCGGGGAGCTGTTTTTT
TRBJ1-2,TRBV7-2,.,.,CASSLAPGRGYTF,TGTGCCAGCAGCTTAGCCCCAGGTCGGGGCTACACCTTC
TRBJ2-5,TRBV2,.,.,CASSDYGATTREQYF,TGTGCCAGCAGTGATTACGGAGCTACTACTAGGGAGCAGTACTTC
TRBJ1-2,TRBV4-3,TRBD1,.,CASSQDWRAGGEEGYGYTF,TGCGCCAGCAGCCAAGATTGGAGGGCAGGGGGCGAAGAAGGCTATGGCTACACCTTC
TRBJ1-2,TRBV14,.,.,CASSQPRGNYGYTF,TGTGCCAGCAGCCAACCAAGGGGGAACTATGGCTACACCTTC
TRBJ2-3,TRBV28,TRBD2,once,CASSSMTGYSGGRTDTQYF,TGTGCCAGCAGTTCGATGACAGGGTATAGCGGGGGGCGGACAGATACGCAGTATTTT
TRBJ1-6,TRBV9,.,.,CASSVDWGGGNSPLHF,TGTGCCAGCAGCGTAGATTGGGGGGGCGGCAATTCACCCCTCCACTTT
TRBJ1-2,TRBV5-1,.,.,CASSSAGAPEGYTF,TGCGCCAGCAGCTCCGCAGGGGCCCCAGAGGGCTACACCTTC
TRBJ2-5,TRBV7-6,.,.,CASSGLGETQYF,TGTGCCAGCAGCGGCCTCGGGGAGACCCAGTACTTC
TRBJ2-1,TRBV5-5,TRBD2,.,CASRESGGSYNEQFF,TGTGCCAGCAGGGAGAGCGGGGGGTCCTACAATGAGCAGTTCTTC
TRBJ2-1,TRBV29-1,TRBD1,.,CSTWTGGDEQFF,TGCAGCACCTGGACAGGGGGCGATGAGCAGTTCTTC
TRBJ2-2,TRBV27,.,.,CASRLNEQGDTGELFF,TGTGCCAGCAGATTGAACGAACAGGGAGACACCGGGGAGCTGTTTTTT
TRBJ2-5,TRBV7-2,TRBD1,.,CASSRTGSETQYF,TGTGCCAGCAGCCGGACAGGGTCGGAGACCCAGTACTTC
TRBJ1-3,TRBV6-5,.,.,CASSYSLPSGNTIYF,TGTGCCAGCAGTTACAGCTTGCCCTCTGGAAACACCATATATTTT
TRBJ1-2,TRBV21-1,.,.,CASSKRGTGRGNGYTF,TGTGCCAGCAGCAAAAGGGGGACAGGTCGGGGGAATGGCTACACCTTC
TRBJ2-3,TRBV11-1,TRBD2,.,CASSPRLAGGGEADTQYF,TGTGCCAGCAGCCCCCGACTAGCGGGGGGCGGGGAGGCAGATACGCAGTATTTT
TRBJ2-7,TRBV6-6,TRBD2,.,CASSYSPSGVSYEQYF,TGTGCCAGCAGTTACTCACCTAGCGGGGTCTCCTACGAGCAGTACTTC
TRBJ2-3,TRBV11-3,TRBD2,.,CASSLVAGGSTDTQYF,TGTGCCAGCAGCTTAGTTGCGGGGGGTAGCACAGATACGCAGTATTTT
TRBJ2-5,TRBV4-3,.,few,CASSQRGSSETQYF,TGCGCCAGCAGCCAAAGAGGGAGTTCTGAGACCCAGTACTTC
TRBJ2-3,TRBV25-1,.,.,CASSDRPPPDTQYF,TGTGCCAGCAGTGACAGGCCCCCCCCAGATACGCAGTATTTT
TRBJ2-7,TRBV2,.,few,CASSEDRGSSYEQYF,TGTGCCAGCAGTGAAGATCGGGGGAGCTCCTACGAGCAGTACTTC
TRBJ1-1,TRBV19,.,.,CASRPQGEGTEAFF,TGTGCCAGTAGACCCCAAGGGGAAGGCACTGAAGCTTTCTTT
TRBJ1-4,TRBV5-4,TRBD1,.,CASRIGQGSNEKLFF,TGTGCCAGCAGAATTGGACAGGGGAGTAATGAAAAACTGTTTTTT
TRBJ1-5,TRBV19,.,.,CASSNGLSNQPQHF,TGTGCCAGTAGCAATGGGCTTAGCAATCAGCCCCAGCATTTT
TRBJ2-3,TRBV7-2,TRBD1,.,CASSLAATGWAQYF,TGTGCCAGCAGCTTAGCTGCGACAGGGTGGGCGCAGTATTTT
TRBJ1-1,TRBV6-5,.,.,CASSYVGGMNTEAFF,TGTGCCAGCAGTTACGTGGGGGGGATGAACACTGAAGCTTTCTTT
TRBJ2-5,TRBV4-1,TRBD2,.,CASSQGSGGGGETQYF,TGCGCCAGCAGCCAAGGAAGTGGGGGGGGAGGGGAGACCCAGTACTTC
TRBJ1-5,TRBV6-6,TRBD1,.,CASSRKQGGNQPQHF,TGTGCCAGCAGCCGTAAACAGGGGGGTAATCAGCCCCAGCATTTT
TRBJ2-7,TRBV19,TRBD1,.,CASSITRGPYEQYF,TGTGCCAGTAGTATTACCAGGGGGCCCTACGAGCAGTACTTC
TRBJ1-3,TRBV19,.,.,CASSPPAGEGNTIYF,TGTGCCAGTAGTCCTCCGGCAGGGGAAGGAAACACCATATATTTT
TRBJ1-2,TRBV7-2,TRBD1,.,CASSLAGTGGAGYGYTF,TGTGCCAGCAGCTTAGCGGGGACAGGGGGCGCTGGCTATGGCTACACCTTC
TRBJ2-1,TRBV7-8,TRBD2,.,CASSLGFGVGGAYNEQFF,TGTGCCAGCAGCTTAGGTTTTGGGGTCGGGGGGGCCTACAATGAGCAGTTCTTC
TRBJ2-2,TRBV6-4,TRBD2,.,CASREGTSRSGELFF,TGTGCCAGCAGGGAAGGGACTAGTCGCAGCGGGGAGCTGTTTTTT
TRBJ1-2,TRBV5-6,.,.,CASGPLGGAGYGYTF,TGTGCCAGCGGACCCCTAGGGGGGGCGGGGTATGGCTACACCTTC
TRBJ2-5,TRBV4-1,.,.,CASSQTISWETQYF,TGCGCCAGCAGCCAGACAATCTCATGGGAGACCCAGTACTTC
TRBJ1-6,TRBV19,.,.,CASRETGGYNSPLHF,TGTGCCAGTAGGGAGACAGGCGGCTATAATTCACCCCTCCACTTT
TRBJ2-1,TRBV11-2,.,.,CASSDIKGVISYNEQFF,TGTGCCAGCAGCGATATAAAGGGAGTTATCTCCTACAATGAGCAGTTCTTC
TRBJ2-3,TRBV10-3,TRBD2,few,CAISESGRGALTDTQYF,TGTGCCATCAGTGAGTCTGGGCGGGGGGCCCTCACAGATACGCAGTATTTT
TRBJ2-3,TRBV18,TRBD1,.,CASSPDRGRTQYF,TGTGCCAGCTCACCGGACAGGGGTAGAACGCAGTATTTT
TRBJ1-4,TRBV2,.,.,CASSEDRSNEKLFF,TGTGCCAGCAGTGAAGACAGGAGTAATGAAAAACTGTTTTTT
TRBJ2-1,TRBV9,TRBD1,few,CASSVDGTGYNEQFF,TGTGCCAGCAGCGTAGACGGGACAGGTTACAATGAGCAGTTCTTC
TRBJ1-4,TRBV7-8,.,.,CASSLDGGYEKLFF,TGTGCCAGCAGCCTCGACGGCGGATATGAAAAACTGTTTTTT
TRBJ2-1,TRBV9,TRBD2,.,CASSVETSGGAWDEQFF,TGTGCCAGCAGCGTAGAAACCAGCGGGGGGGCTTGGGACGAGCAGTTCTTC
TRBJ1-1,TRBV10-2,.,once,CASREADTEAFF,TGCGCCAGCAGGGAGGCGGACACTGAAGCTTTCTTT
TRBJ1-3,TRBV19,.,.,CASTVTGTDSGNTIYF,TGTGCCAGTACCGTAACAGGGACGGACTCTGGAAACACCATATATTTT
TRBJ2-3,TRBV4-2,.,.,CASSQGSGELTDTQYF,TGTGCCAGCAGCCAAGGGTCCGGGGAGTTAACAGATACGCAGTATTTT
TRBJ2-3,TRBV11-3,.,.,CASSLGGGGPTDTQYF,TGTGCCAGCAGCTTAGGCGGGGGCGGCCCCACAGATACGCAGTATTTT
TRBJ2-5,TRBV4-1,TRBD2,few,CASSQDPRTSGVTYQETQYF,TGCGCCAGCAGCCAAGACCCCCGGACTAGCGGGGTCACTTACCAAGAGACCCAGTACTTC
TRBJ1-1,TRBV10-3,TRBD1,few,CAISSGTVNTEAFF,TGTGCCATCAGCTCCGGGACAGTGAACACTGAAGCTTTCTTT
TRBJ2-7,TRBV6-5,.,.,CASSYWPTEPYEQYF,TGTGCCAGCAGTTACTGGCCGACTGAGCCCTACGAGCAGTACTTC
TRBJ2-4,TRBV5-4,.,once,CASSLVGENIQYF,TGTGCCAGCAGCTTGGTCGGTGAAAACATTCAGTACTTC
TRBJ1-1,TRBV5-1,TRBD1,few,CASSPTGDTEAFF,TGCGCCAGCAGCCCTACAGGGGACACTGAAGCTTTCTTT
TRBJ2-5,TRBV6-1,.,.,CASNKNREETQYF,TGTGCCAGCAACAAAAACAGGGAAGAGACCCAGTACTTC